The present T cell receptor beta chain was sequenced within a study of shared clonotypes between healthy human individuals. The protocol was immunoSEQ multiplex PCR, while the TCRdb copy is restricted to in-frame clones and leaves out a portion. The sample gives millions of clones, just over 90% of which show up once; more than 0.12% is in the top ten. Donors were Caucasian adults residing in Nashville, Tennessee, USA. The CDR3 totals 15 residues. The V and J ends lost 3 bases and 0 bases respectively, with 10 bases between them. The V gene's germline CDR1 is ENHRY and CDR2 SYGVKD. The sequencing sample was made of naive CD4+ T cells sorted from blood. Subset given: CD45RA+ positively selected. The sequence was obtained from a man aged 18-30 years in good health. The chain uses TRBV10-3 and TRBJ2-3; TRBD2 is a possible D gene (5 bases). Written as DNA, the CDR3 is TGTGCCATCAGTGAAGGGAGATTGAGCACAGATACGCAGTATTTT. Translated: CAISEGRLSTDTQYF.